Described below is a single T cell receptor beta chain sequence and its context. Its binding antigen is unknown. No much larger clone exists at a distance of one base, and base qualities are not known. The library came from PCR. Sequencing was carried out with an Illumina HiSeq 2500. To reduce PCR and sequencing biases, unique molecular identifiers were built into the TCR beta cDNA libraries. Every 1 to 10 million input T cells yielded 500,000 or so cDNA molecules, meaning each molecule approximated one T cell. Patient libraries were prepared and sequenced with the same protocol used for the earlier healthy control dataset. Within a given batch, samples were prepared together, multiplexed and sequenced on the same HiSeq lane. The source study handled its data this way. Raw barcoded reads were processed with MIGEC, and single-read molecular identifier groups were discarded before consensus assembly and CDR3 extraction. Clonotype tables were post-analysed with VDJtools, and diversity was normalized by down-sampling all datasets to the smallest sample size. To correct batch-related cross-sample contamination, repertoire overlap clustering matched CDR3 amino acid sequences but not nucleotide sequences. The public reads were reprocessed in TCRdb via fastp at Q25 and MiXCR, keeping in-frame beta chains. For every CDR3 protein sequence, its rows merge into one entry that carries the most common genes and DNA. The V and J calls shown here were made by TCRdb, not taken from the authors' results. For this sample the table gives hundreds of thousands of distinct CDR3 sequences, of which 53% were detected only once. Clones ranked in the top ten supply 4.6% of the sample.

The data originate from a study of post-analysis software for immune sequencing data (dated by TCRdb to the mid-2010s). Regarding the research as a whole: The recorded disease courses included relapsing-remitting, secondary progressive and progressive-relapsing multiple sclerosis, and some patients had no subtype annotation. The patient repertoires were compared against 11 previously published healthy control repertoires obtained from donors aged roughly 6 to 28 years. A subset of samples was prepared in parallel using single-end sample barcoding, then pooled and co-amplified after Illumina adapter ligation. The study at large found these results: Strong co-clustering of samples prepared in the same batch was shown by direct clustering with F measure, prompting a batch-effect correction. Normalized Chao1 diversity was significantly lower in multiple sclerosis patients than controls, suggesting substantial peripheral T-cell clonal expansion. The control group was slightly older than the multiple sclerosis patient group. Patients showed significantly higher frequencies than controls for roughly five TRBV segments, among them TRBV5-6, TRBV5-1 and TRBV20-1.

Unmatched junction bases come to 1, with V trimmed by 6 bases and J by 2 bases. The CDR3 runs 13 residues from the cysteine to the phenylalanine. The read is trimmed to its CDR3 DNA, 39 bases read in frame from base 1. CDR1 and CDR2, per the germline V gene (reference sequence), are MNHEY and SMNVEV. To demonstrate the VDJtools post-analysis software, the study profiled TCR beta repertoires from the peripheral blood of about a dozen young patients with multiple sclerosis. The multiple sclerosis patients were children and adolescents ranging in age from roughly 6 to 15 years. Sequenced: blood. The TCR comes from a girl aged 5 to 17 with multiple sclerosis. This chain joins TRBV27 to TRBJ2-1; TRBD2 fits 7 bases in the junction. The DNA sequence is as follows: TGTGCCAGCAGAGGACTAGCCTACAATGAGCAGTTCTTC. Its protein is CASRGLAYNEQFF.